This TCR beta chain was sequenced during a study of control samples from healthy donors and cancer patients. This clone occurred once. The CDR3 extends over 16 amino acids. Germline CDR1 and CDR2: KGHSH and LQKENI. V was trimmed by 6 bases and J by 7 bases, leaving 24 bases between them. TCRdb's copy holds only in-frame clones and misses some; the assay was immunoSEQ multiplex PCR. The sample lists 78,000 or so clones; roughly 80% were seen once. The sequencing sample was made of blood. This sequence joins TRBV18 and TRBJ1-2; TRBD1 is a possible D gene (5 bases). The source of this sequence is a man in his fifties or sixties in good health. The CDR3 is CASSAFEGPNAGGYTF. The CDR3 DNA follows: TGTGCCAGCTCCGCTTTTGAGGGGCCCAATGCAGGTGGCTACACCTTC.